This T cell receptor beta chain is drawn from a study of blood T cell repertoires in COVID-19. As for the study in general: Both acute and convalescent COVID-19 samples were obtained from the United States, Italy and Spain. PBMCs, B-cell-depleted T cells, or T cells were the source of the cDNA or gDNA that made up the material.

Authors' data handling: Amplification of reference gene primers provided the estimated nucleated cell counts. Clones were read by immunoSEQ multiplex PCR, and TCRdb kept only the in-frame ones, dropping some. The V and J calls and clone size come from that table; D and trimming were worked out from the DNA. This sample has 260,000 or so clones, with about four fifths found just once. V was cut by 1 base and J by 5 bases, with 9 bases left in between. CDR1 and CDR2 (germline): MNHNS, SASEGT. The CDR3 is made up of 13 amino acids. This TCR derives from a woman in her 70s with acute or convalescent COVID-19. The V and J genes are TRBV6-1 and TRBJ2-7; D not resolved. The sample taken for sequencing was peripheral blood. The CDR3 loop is CASSEGPLNEQYF. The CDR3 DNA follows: TGTGCCAGCAGTGAAGGGCCCCTTAACGAGCAGTACTTC.